This T cell receptor beta chain was documented in a study of cytomegalovirus exposure and HLA in healthy donors. With regard to this clone: The target antigen is unknown.

CDR3 length equals 15 residues. Germline CDR1 KGHSH, CDR2 LQKENI. Trimming cost V 1 base and J 4 bases, with 13 bases left between them. Regarding the study as a whole: Sequencing probably produced one cluster of sequence variants that were highly shared. Reports described diagnosis of cytomegalovirus status by the classifier as highly specific and sensitive.

Amplification used 60 Vbeta primers and 13 Jbeta primers. TCRdb's table, derived via immunoSEQ multiplex PCR, lists solely in-frame clones and lacks some. Of just over 150,000 clones listed, 75% to 90% are singletons. Sequencing was done on a sample of PBMCs. The TCR sequence derives from a male donor in good health and CMV-seropositive. V usage is TRBV18 and J usage is TRBJ1-1; D remains unclear. The CDR3 protein is CASSPQKGALTEAFF. In DNA form, the CDR3 reads TGTGCCAGCTCACCACAAAAGGGAGCGCTCACTGAAGCTTTCTTT.